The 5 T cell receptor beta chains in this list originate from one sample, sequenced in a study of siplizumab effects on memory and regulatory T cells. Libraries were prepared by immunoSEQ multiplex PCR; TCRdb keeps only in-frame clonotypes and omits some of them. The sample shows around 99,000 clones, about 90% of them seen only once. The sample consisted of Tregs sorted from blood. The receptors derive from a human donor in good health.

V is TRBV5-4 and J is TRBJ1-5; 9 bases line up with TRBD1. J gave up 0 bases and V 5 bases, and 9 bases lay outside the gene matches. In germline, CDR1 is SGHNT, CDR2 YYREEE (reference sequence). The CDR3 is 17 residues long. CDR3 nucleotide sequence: TGTGCCAGCAGTTTTTGGACAGGGGCGAATAGCAATCAGCCCCAGCATTTT. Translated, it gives CASSFWTGANSNQPQHF.

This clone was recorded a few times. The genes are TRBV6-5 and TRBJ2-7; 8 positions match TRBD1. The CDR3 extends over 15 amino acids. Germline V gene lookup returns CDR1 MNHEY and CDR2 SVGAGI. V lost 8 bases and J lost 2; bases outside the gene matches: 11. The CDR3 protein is CASSKFRDRPYEQYF. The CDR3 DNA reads TGTGCCAGCTCCAAATTCCGGGACAGGCCCTACGAGCAGTACTTC.

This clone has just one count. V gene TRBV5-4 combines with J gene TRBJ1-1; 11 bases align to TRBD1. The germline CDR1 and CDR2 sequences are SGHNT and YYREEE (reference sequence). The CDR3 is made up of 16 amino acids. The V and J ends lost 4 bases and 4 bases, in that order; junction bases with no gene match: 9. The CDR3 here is CASSQDRGLGVTEAFF. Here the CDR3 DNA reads TGTGCCAGCAGCCAGGACAGGGGGCTTGGTGTCACTGAAGCTTTCTTT.

Written as DNA, the CDR3 is TGTGCCAGCACCCGGGACTACCACACAGATACGCAGTATTTT. It encodes CASTRDYHTDTQYF. The chain recombines TRBV7-9 with TRBJ2-3, with TRBD2 identical over 7 bases. The CDR3 is 14 residues long. Germline-derived CDR1 and CDR2 are SEHNR and FQNEAQ (reference sequence). Unmatched junction bases numbered 6, after V lost 7 bases and J lost 2 bases.

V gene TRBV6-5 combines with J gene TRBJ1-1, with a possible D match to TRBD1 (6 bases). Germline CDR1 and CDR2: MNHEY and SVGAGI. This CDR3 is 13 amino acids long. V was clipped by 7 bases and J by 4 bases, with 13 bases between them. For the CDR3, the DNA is TGTGCCAGCACCCTTACAGGGACCACTGAAGCTTTCTTT. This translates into CASTLTGTTEAFF.